This TCR beta chain was identified in a study of blood T cell repertoires in COVID-19. The V end lost 3 bases, the J end lost 2 bases, and 10 bases lay between the germline ends. CDR1 and CDR2 from the germline V gene are SGDLS and YYNGEE. The CDR3 totals 14 residues. Generated by immunoSEQ multiplex PCR, the TCRdb table keeps only in-frame clones and is missing some. The sample contains around 300,000 clones, roughly 80% of which appear only once. The sequenced sample consisted of peripheral blood. The V gene is TRBV9, the J gene TRBJ2-3; D is possibly TRBD2 (6 bases). The clonotype comes from a woman aged 45-65 years who had recovered from COVID-19. The CDR3 spells CASSGGLLTDTQYF. The CDR3 bases are TGTGCCAGCAGCGGTGGACTACTCACAGATACGCAGTATTTT.